This is a list of T cell receptor beta chains from one sample in a study of blood T cells in healthy people across ages. TCRdb re-derived calls from the 5' RACE reads in MiXCR, one entry per CDR3 protein. The repertoire holds fewer than 2 million distinct CDR3 sequences, with about two fifths as singletons. Sample: blood. All receptors derive from a human donor in good health. CDR3s include the opening cysteine and the closing phenylalanine or tryptophan. A D gene is named only where the DNA matches it firmly. Size is stated for part of the rows, as once, few or many counts, or as a class when the clone is expanded.

D	size	J	V	DNA	CDR3
NA	few	TRBJ1-2	TRBV7-2	TGTGCCAGCAGCCCACAGCCTACTAACTATGGCTACACCTTC	CASSPQPTNYGYTF
NA	many	TRBJ2-3	TRBV20-1	TGCAGTGCTAGAGTTTCAGTAGGGGGAGATACGCAGTATTTT	CSARVSVGGDTQYF
TRBD2	NA	TRBJ2-5	TRBV12-3/TRBV12-4	TGTGCCAGCAACCAGCGGGGGGGCCGAGAGACCCAGTACTTC	CASNQRGGRETQYF
NA	NA	TRBJ2-5	TRBV6-2/TRBV6-3	TGTGCCAGCAGTTATGACAGCGAGTGGACCCAGTACTTC	CASSYDSEWTQYF
TRBD1	NA	TRBJ2-1	TRBV5-5	TGTGCCAGCAGCTTACGGGACAGGTCCTACAATGAGCAGTTCTTC	CASSLRDRSYNEQFF
NA	once	TRBJ1-2	TRBV19	TGTGCCATAATAACCGGGCCTCTTGGCTACACCTTC	CAIITGPLGYTF
NA	NA	TRBJ1-6	TRBV5-1	TGCGCCAGCAGCCTTGACCGTTTGCCTAATTCACCCCTCCACTTT	CASSLDRLPNSPLHF
NA	few	TRBJ2-7	TRBV29-1	TGCAGCGCGACAGTTCCTTCCTACGAGCAGTACTTC	CSATVPSYEQYF
NA	NA	TRBJ1-5	TRBV30	TGTGCCTGGAGTCCAGGGGTCTCAAGCAATCAGCCCCAGCATTTT	CAWSPGVSSNQPQHF
TRBD1	NA	TRBJ1-2	TRBV7-2	TGTGCCAGCAGCCCTGGACAGGGGGCTGAGGGCTACACCTTC	CASSPGQGAEGYTF
NA	NA	TRBJ2-1	TRBV5-1	TGCGCCAGCAGCTTAGGAGGCGCCTTCGGAGGAAATGAGCAGTTCTTC	CASSLGGAFGGNEQFF
NA	many	TRBJ2-4	TRBV5-1	TGCGCCAGCAGCTCCGAGGGGGTGGCAGCCAAAAACATTCAGTACTTC	CASSSEGVAAKNIQYF
NA	NA	TRBJ1-1	TRBV2	TGTGCCAGCAGGAGGGGGAGAGGGGAGATGAACACTGAAGCTTTCTTT	CASRRGRGEMNTEAFF
TRBD2	few	TRBJ2-3	TRBV7-2	TGTGCCAGCAGCTACACGCTAGCGGGGGTTACAGATACGCAGTATTTT	CASSYTLAGVTDTQYF
NA	NA	TRBJ2-1	TRBV2	TGTGCCACCGGAACCTGGAATGAGCAGTTCTTC	CATGTWNEQFF
NA	NA	TRBJ2-3	TRBV7-2	TGTGCCAGCAGCTCCCCTCAGTCCGGGGGCAACACAGATACGCAGTATTTT	CASSSPQSGGNTDTQYF
NA	NA	TRBJ2-4	TRBV4-2	TGTGCCAGCAGCCAAGAAGGAGGAATGGGCAAAAACATTCAGTACTTC	CASSQEGGMGKNIQYF
TRBD2	few	TRBJ2-1	TRBV14	TGTGCCAGCAGCCAAGCACGTGGACTAGCGGGGGGCTACAATGAGCAGTTCTTC	CASSQARGLAGGYNEQFF
NA	NA	TRBJ1-2	TRBV12-3/TRBV12-4	TGTGCCAGCACCCCTCAAAACGGACTGAGGGGCTACACCTTC	CASTPQNGLRGYTF
NA	NA	TRBJ2-3	TRBV7-9	TGTGCCAGCACCCGAGGAGATACGCAGTATTTT	CASTRGDTQYF
NA	NA	TRBJ2-2	TRBV18	TGTGCCAGCTCACCACCGGGGAACACCGGGGAGCTGTTTTTT	CASSPPGNTGELFF
TRBD1	NA	TRBJ1-1	TRBV27	TGTGCCAGCCAGGGGGGTCCAAGGACTGAAGCTTTCTTT	CASQGGPRTEAFF
NA	few	TRBJ1-2	TRBV12-3/TRBV12-4	TGTGCCAGCACCGATGGAAGAGACGGCTACACCTTC	CASTDGRDGYTF
NA	NA	TRBJ2-1	TRBV18	TGTGCCAGCTCACCAAACACTCAAGAGACCCAGTTCTTC	CASSPNTQETQFF